Sequencing of this T cell receptor (beta chain) was carried out in a study of cytomegalovirus exposure and HLA in healthy donors. Points from the study as a whole: Near-uniform donor sequencing depth was presumed by presence/absence analyses. With further analysis later on, most CMV-associated TCR beta chains appeared HLA-restricted. In a later analysis, TCR beta V- and J-gene trimming was associated with a missense DCLRE1C variant.

PCR used 60 Vbeta primers and 13 Jbeta primers. The repertoire was sequenced with immunoSEQ multiplex PCR; TCRdb's copy has only in-frame clones and lacks some. Here the sample spans 140,000 to 150,000 clones, approximately 82% being singletons. Comment on this clone: Its antigen is as yet unknown.

The CDR3 consists of 12 residues. Germline V gives CDR1 SNHLY, CDR2 FYNNEI. The V and J ends lost 9 bases and 3 bases, in that order; junction bases with no gene match: 5. This clonotype originated in a woman aged 55-69 years in good health and CMV-seropositive. The J gene is TRBJ2-7, the V gene TRBV2; 7 bases map to TRBD2. What was sequenced was PBMCs. The CDR3 loop is CASHGEGYEQYF. CDR3 in DNA: TGTGCCAGTCACGGGGAGGGCTACGAGCAGTACTTC.